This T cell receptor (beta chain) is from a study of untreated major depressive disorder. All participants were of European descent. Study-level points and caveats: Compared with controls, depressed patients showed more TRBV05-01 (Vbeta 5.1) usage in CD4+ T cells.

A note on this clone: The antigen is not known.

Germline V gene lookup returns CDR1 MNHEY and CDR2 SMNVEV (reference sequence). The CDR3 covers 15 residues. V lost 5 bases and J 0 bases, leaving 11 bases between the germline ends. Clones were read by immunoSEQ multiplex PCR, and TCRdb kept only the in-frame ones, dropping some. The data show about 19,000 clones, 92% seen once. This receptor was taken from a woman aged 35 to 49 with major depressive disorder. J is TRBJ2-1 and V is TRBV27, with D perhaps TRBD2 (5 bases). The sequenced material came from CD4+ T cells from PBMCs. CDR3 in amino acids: CASSMDLGSYNEQFF. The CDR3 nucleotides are TGTGCCAGCAGTATGGACTTAGGCTCCTACAATGAGCAGTTCTTC.